This paragraph covers one T cell receptor (beta chain) sequence. This clone occurred many times. Its antigen has not been determined. No much larger clone is present one base from it, and per-base qualities are unavailable. Genomic DNA was the input for TRB sequencing, which was run either with the immunoSEQ assay at survey resolution or with the hsTCRB kit. As for how the authors treated the data: The immunoSEQ software handled initial read processing, and the LymphoSeq R package was used for repertoire analyses. For each TRB dataset, clonality was calculated as 1 minus normalized Shannon entropy, and the Gini coefficient was computed as well. Phenotypes of unsorted samples were inferred by mapping TRB sequences from sorted subsets of the recipient or donor onto unsorted samples of the same recipient. Imported from immuneACCESS, the table was reduced by TCRdb to in-frame sequences with V and J called. These copies leave out some clones; in studies compared against another copy, an unresolved V gene accounts for under half, and the cause of the remainder is not known. V, J and clone size are taken as reported in that table, and D and trimming were inferred from the DNA itself. This sample has about 30,000 clones in the table, none counted a single time. The ten largest account for approximately 2.8% of the sample.

This specimen comes from a study of T cells after posttransplantation cyclophosphamide (dated by TCRdb to about 2016). In the study overall: The study tracked T cell repertoire reconstitution by TRB sequencing after myeloablative bone marrow transplantation using posttransplantation cyclophosphamide as GVHD prophylaxis. Antigen receptor sequencing covered samples from 35 PTCy-treated patients and about 17 of their related bone marrow donors. Blood from all 30 or so PTCy patients with 1-year posttransplant specimens was subjected to TRB sequencing. In 3 patients, TRB sequencing was also performed on up to 3 more blood samples taken 2 to 5.2 years after transplant, and in a handful of patients, pretransplant blood was also TRB-sequenced. Because TRA and TRB clonality correlated tightly in 10 or so samples, later TCR analyses were limited to TRB. Public TRB sequences were checked against a database of over 3,500 sequences associated with responses to pathogens, tumor antigens, self-antigens and alloantigens. What the study reported, not specific to this receptor: The TRB repertoires of T cells infiltrating skin or GI tract showed only limited overlap with the TRB repertoires of T cells in blood. Across 40 to 55 patients, TRB clonality was highly associated with recipient CMV seropositivity and CMV reactivation, and PTCy diversity was similar to diversity in CNI/methotrexate controls. Donor-recipient similarity was low at 1-2 months but rose over the first year, and later blood repertoires were often dominated by donor CD8+ memory clones.

Peripheral blood samples were provided by related bone marrow donors on the day of marrow donation. Peripheral blood and bone marrow mononuclear cells were isolated by Ficoll-Hypaque density centrifugation and were cryopreserved. V is trimmed back by 3 bases and J by 5 bases, and the junction contains 7 bases that no gene match accounts for. Sequences PRHDT (CDR1) and FYEKMQ (CDR2) are obtained from the germline V gene (reference sequence). The CDR3 numbers 15 residues from cysteine through phenylalanine. Left in the record is the CDR3 DNA by itself, 45 bases read in frame from the first base. Sequences were obtained from PBMCs. The origin of this receptor is a woman between 55 and 75 years old in good health, CMV-negative, and a related stem cell transplant donor. Recombination linked TRBV13 to TRBJ1-3, with TRBD1 matching 7 junction bases. The nucleotides are TGTGCCAGCAGCTTGGCCCCGGACAGGCGAAACACCATATATTTT. Its amino acids are CASSLAPDRRNTIYF.